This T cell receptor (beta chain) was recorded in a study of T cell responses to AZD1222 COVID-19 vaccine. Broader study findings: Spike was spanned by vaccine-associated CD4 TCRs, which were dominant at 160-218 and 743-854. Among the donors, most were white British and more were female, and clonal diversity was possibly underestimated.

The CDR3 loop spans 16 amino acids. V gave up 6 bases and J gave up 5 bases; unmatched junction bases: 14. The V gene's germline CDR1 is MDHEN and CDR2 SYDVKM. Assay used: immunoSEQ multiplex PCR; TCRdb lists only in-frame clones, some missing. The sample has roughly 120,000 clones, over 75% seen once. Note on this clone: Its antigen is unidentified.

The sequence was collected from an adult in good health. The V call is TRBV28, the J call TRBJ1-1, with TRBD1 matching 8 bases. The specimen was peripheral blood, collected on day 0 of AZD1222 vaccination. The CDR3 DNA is TGTGCCAGCAGCACAGTAACGCAGGGGGCGGCGACTGAAGCTTTCTTT. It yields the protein CASSTVTQGAATEAFF.